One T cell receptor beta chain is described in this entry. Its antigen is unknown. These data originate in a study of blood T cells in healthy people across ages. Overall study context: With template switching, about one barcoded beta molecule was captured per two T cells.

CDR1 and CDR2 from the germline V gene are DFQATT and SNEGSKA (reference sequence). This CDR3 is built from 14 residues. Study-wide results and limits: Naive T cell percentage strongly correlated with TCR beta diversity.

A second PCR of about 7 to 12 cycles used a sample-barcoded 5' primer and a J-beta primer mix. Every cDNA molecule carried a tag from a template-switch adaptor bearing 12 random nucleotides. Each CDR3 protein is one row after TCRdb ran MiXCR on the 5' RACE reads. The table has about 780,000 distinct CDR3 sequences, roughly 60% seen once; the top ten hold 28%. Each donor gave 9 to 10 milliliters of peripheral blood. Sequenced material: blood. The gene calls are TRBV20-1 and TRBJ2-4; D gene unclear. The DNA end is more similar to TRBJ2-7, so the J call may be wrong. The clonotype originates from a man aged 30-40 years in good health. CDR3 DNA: TGCAGTGCTAGATCTCCTAGTGGCTCCTACGAGCAGTACTTC. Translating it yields CSARSPSGSYEQYF.